The 7 T cell receptor beta chains reported below all come from one sample, sequenced in a study of blood T cell repertoires in COVID-19. Some clones are missing from TCRdb's copy, which holds only in-frame ones; the method was immunoSEQ multiplex PCR. The profile covers hundreds of thousands of clones, with roughly 80% appearing a single time and just under 20% taken by the ten largest. Sequenced sample: peripheral blood. Receptors originate from a man younger than 40 with active or convalescent COVID-19.

The V call is TRBV9, the J call TRBJ2-1; D might be TRBD2 (6 bases). The CDR3 has 13 residues. V was trimmed by 4 bases and J by 7 bases, leaving 12 bases between them. The germline gives CDR1 SGDLS, CDR2 YYNGEE. The CDR3 sequence: CASSLGLLNEQFF. Written as DNA, the CDR3 is TGTGCCAGCAGCCTGGGACTCCTAAATGAGCAGTTCTTC.

In this sample, this clone turned up a few times. V is TRBV7-9 and J is TRBJ1-5, with a tentative D call TRBD1 (6 bases). The CDR3 loop spans 14 amino acids. V lost 3 bases and J 0 bases, leaving 6 bases between the germline ends. The V gene's germline CDR1 is SEHNR and CDR2 FQNEAQ (reference sequence). In nucleotides, the CDR3 is TGTGCCAGCAGCTTGGGGGCTAGCAATCAGCCCCAGCATTTT. This translates into CASSLGASNQPQHF. The variable domain in full, completed from reference TRBV7-9 and TRBJ1-5, reads DTGVSQNPRHKITKRGQNVTFRCDPISEHNRLYWYRQTLGQGPEFLTYFQNEAQLEKSRLLSDRFSAERPKGSFSTLEIQRTEQGDSAMYLCASSLGASNQPQHFGDGTRLSIL.

The V and J genes are TRBV18 and TRBJ2-1; the match to TRBD1 covers 7 bases. V dropped 0 bases and J dropped 5; count of bases not matched to a gene: 4. CDR3 size: 15 residues. Germline V CDR1 and CDR2: KGHSH, LQKENI. The CDR3 reads CASSPPGQRNNEQFF. In DNA form, the CDR3 reads TGTGCCAGCTCACCACCGGGACAGCGGAACAATGAGCAGTTCTTC.

V and J are TRBV19 and TRBJ2-2; 11 bases are a match to TRBD1. Unmatched junction bases numbered 9, after V lost 6 bases and J lost 6 bases. The length of the CDR3 is 16 residues. Per germline, CDR1 LNHDA and CDR2 SQIVND (reference sequence). The CDR3 region is CASSATGQGASGELFF. DNA for the CDR3: TGTGCCAGTAGCGCAACCGGACAGGGGGCATCCGGGGAGCTGTTTTTT.

This clone was counted a single time. The V and J genes are TRBV7-9 and TRBJ2-7; TRBD2 matches at 9 bases. After removal of 3 bases from V and 4 bases from J, the junction contained 16 bases not matched to a gene. Germline CDR1 reads SEHNR; CDR2 reads FQNEAQ (reference sequence). CDR3 size: 18 residues. Here the CDR3 reads CASSFTEPFIAGVYEQYF. The CDR3, as DNA: TGTGCCAGCAGCTTTACCGAGCCCTTTATAGCGGGAGTGTACGAGCAGTACTTC. The complete variable domain, with remaining parts taken from reference TRBV7-9 and TRBJ2-7, reads DTGVSQNPRHKITKRGQNVTFRCDPISEHNRLYWYRQTLGQGPEFLTYFQNEAQLEKSRLLSDRFSAERPKGSFSTLEIQRTEQGDSAMYLCASSFTEPFIAGVYEQYFGPGTRLTVT.

The chain recombines TRBV5-1 with TRBJ2-1; D may be TRBD2 (6 bases). The V end was cut by 0 bases, the J end by 6 bases, with 16 bases between. CDR1 and CDR2 (germline): SGHRS, YFSETQ. The CDR3 sequence is 16 residues long. The CDR3 spells CASSLVRGVEGNEQFF. In nucleotides, the CDR3 is TGCGCCAGCAGCTTGGTTCGCGGGGTGGAAGGCAATGAGCAGTTCTTC.

In this sample, this clone turned up once. The chain is built from TRBV25-1 and TRBJ2-6, with D maybe TRBD2 (6 bases). The CDR3 covers 15 residues. V was shortened by 7 bases and J by 2 bases, with 12 bases between the two germline ends. The germline CDR1 and CDR2 sequences are MGHDK and SYGVNS. The CDR3 sequence is CASTPAGTGANVLTF. In DNA, the CDR3 is TGTGCCAGCACCCCCGCGGGGACTGGGGCCAACGTCCTGACTTTC.